This TCR beta chain was documented in a study of T cell clonotyping in hematopoietic cell transplantation. The overall study: Pretransplant recipient samples were taken after cytoreduction.

As to this clone: Its antigen is not known.

CDR1 and CDR2 (germline): SGDLS, YYNGEE. The CDR3 sequence is 13 residues long. Trimming at V came to 4 bases and at J to 3 bases, leaving 4 bases not matched to a gene. Study observations and caveats: After transplant, recipient diversity fell while pathologically expanded clonotypes grew through day 180. Cells were unsorted, so CD4 and CD8 contributions were not separated.

Clones were read by immunoSEQ multiplex PCR, and TCRdb kept only the in-frame ones, dropping some. Counted here are approximately 44,000 clones, roughly 85% occurring once; the ten biggest clones make up approximately 3%. The time point denotes: recipient sample about 28 days before transplant, after cytoreduction. The chain employs TRBV9 and TRBJ2-7; 7 nucleotides align to TRBD1. This specimen consisted of peripheral blood mononuclear cells, obtained before stem cell transplant. The sequence was collected from a man aged 55 to 70 with acute myeloid leukemia. Some clones in this sample may be carry-over from other donors' samples. The CDR3 DNA follows: TGTGCCAGCAGCAAGGGACAGAACTACGAGCAGTACTTC. This sequence encodes CASSKGQNYEQYF.